This T cell receptor (beta chain) appears in the sequencing data of a study of blood T cell repertoires in COVID-19. As originally analysed: Estimates of nucleated cell counts were drawn from the amplification of reference gene primers. Profiled with immunoSEQ multiplex PCR; TCRdb holds only in-frame clones, not every one. V and J calls and clone size are given by that table; D and trimming were obtained from the DNA. The sample includes roughly 390,000 clones, 75% to 90% of them seen just once. V gave up 1 base and J gave up 8 bases; unmatched junction bases: 6. From germline, CDR1 is SEHNR and CDR2 FQNEAQ (reference sequence). The CDR3 extends over 15 amino acids.

The chain employs TRBV7-9 and TRBJ1-4; 8 bases align to TRBD1. The sequence was obtained from a woman aged 18-29 years with acute or convalescent COVID-19. What was sequenced was peripheral blood. CDR3 residues: CASSLVDRGGEKLFF. The CDR3 nucleotides read TGTGCCAGCAGCTTAGTCGACAGGGGAGGCGAAAAACTGTTTTTT. The full variable domain, rest sourced from reference TRBV7-9 and TRBJ1-4, is DTGVSQNPRHKITKRGQNVTFRCDPISEHNRLYWYRQTLGQGPEFLTYFQNEAQLEKSRLLSDRFSAERPKGSFSTLEIQRTEQGDSAMYLCASSLVDRGGEKLFFGSGTQLSVL.